This TCR beta chain is drawn from a study of cytomegalovirus exposure and HLA in healthy donors. On this clone itself: As yet, its antigen is unknown.

Regarding the study as a whole: The HLA-A and HLA-B alleles of most subjects were reportedly predicted accurately from TCR beta sequences. There were 150 or so TCR beta chains listed as cytomegalovirus-associated. Sequencing probably produced one cluster of sequence variants that were highly shared. Later examination showed HLA-associated TCR beta chains had greater clonal expansion than equally common others.

The PCR used 60 Vbeta and 13 Jbeta primers. Method: immunoSEQ multiplex PCR; TCRdb's copy keeps in-frame clones and lacks some. The sample lists just over 85,000 clones; roughly 80% were seen once. The clonotype originates from a man between 40 and 49 years old in good health and CMV-seronegative. Sequences were obtained from PBMCs.

CDR3 nucleotide sequence: TGTGCCAGCAGCTTTGGCGGGACAGGGGGCGGAGAGACCCAGTACTTC. It specifies CASSFGGTGGGETQYF. This chain links TRBV5-4 with TRBJ2-5; 12 bases line up with TRBD1. CDR1 is SGHNT, CDR2 YYREEE, per germline (reference sequence). The CDR3 has 16 amino acids. The V and J ends lost 2 bases and 4 bases, in that order; junction bases with no gene match: 6.